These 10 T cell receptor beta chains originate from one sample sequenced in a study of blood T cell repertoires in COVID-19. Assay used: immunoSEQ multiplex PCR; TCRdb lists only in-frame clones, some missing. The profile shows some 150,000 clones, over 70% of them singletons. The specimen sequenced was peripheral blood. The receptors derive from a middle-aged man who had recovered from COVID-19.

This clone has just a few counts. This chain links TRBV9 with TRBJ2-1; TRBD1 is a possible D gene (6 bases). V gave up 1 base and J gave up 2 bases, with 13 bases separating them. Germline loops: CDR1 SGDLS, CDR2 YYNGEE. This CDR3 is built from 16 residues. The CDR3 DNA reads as TGTGCCAGCAGCGTATCTGGGCAGGGGCCCTACAATGAGCAGTTCTTC. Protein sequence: CASSVSGQGPYNEQFF.

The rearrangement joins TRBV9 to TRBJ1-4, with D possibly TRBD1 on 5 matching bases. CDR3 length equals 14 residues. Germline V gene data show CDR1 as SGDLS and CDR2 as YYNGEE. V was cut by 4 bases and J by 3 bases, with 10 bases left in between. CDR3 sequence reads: CASSSRQSNEKLFF. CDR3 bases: TGTGCCAGCAGCTCCCGACAGTCTAATGAAAAACTGTTTTTT.

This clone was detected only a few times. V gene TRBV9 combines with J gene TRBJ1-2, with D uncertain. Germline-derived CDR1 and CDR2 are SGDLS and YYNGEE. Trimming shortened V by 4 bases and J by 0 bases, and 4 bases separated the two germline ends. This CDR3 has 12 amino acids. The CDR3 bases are TGTGCCAGCAGCCTTCCTAACTATGGCTACACCTTC. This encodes CASSLPNYGYTF.

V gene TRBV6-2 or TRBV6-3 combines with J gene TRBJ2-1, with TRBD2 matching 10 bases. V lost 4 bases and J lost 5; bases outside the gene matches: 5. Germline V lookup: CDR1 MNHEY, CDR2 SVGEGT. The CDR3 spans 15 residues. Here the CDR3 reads CASSLEAGGNNEQFF. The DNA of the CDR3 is TGTGCCAGCAGTTTGGAAGCGGGGGGGAACAATGAGCAGTTCTTC.

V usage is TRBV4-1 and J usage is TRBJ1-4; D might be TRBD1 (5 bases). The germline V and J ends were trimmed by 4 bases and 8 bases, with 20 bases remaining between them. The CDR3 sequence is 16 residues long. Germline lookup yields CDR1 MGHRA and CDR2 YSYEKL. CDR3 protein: CASSPEWLGVREKLFF. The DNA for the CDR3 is TGCGCCAGCAGCCCGGAATGGCTAGGGGTACGGGAAAAACTGTTTTTT.

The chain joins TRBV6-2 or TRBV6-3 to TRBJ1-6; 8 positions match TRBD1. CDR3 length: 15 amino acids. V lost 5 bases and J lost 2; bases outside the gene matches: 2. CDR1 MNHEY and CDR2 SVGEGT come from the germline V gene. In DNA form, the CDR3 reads TGTGCCAGCAGTACAGGGGGTGCCTATAATTCACCCCTCCACTTT. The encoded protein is CASSTGGAYNSPLHF.

In DNA form, the CDR3 reads TGTGCCAGCAGCGCTTGGACTAGCGGGGGGCCGCCTAGCACAGATACGCAGTATTTT. This encodes CASSAWTSGGPPSTDTQYF. This chain joins TRBV9 and TRBJ2-3; 14 nucleotides line up with TRBD2. The CDR3 is 19 residues long. With V trimmed by 3 bases and J by 0 bases, 9 bases remained unmatched. CDR1 and CDR2 from the germline V gene are SGDLS and YYNGEE.

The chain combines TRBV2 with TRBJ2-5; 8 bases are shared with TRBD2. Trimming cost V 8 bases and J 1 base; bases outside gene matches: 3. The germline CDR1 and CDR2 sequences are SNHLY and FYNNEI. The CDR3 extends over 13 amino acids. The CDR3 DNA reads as TGTGCCAGCGGACTAGCAGTCCAAGAGACCCAGTACTTC. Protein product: CASGLAVQETQYF. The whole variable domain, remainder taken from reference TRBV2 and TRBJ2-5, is EPEVTQTPSHQVTQMGQEVILRCVPISNHLYFYWYRQILGQKVEFLVSFYNNEISEKSEIFDDQFSVERPDGSNFTLKIRSTKLEDSAMYFCASGLAVQETQYFGPGTRLLVL.

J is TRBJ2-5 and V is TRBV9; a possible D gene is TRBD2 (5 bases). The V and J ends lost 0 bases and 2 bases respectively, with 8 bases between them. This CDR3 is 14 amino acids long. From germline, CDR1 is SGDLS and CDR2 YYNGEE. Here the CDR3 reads CASSVEGLQETQYF. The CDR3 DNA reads TGTGCCAGCAGCGTAGAAGGACTTCAAGAGACCCAGTACTTC.

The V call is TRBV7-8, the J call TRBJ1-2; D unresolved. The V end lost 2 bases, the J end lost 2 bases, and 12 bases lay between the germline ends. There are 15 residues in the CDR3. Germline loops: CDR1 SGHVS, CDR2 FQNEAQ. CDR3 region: CASSLSTILNYGYTF. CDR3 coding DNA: TGTGCCAGCAGCTTATCCACAATCCTCAACTATGGCTACACCTTC.